These T cell receptor beta chains were read from a single sample in a study of beta chain features in type 1 diabetes. The data were produced by immunoSEQ multiplex PCR, yet TCRdb's version contains in-frame clones alone and is incomplete. This sample carries more than 12,000 clones, roughly 63% of them seen once, and the ten largest clones take around 0.55%. The specimen was stem cell memory CD4+ T cells from blood. The receptor source for this set is a woman under 30 with type 1 diabetes. Both conserved end residues are part of each CDR3. The order of the fields is clone size, J gene, CDR3 length, D gene, V gene, CDR3 DNA, CDR3 protein. D genes are given only for firm matches. Clone size appears in some rows only: once, few, many, or a class for an expanded clone.

>-|TRBJ2-2|13|-|TRBV7-3
TGTGCCAGCAGCTTACTGAACACCGGGGAGCTGTTTTTT
CASSLLNTGELFF
>-|TRBJ1-3|14|-|TRBV15
TGTGCCACCAGCAGAGAAAACAGTGGAAACACCATATATTTT
CATSRENSGNTIYF
>-|TRBJ2-5|16|-|TRBV28
TGTGCCAGCAGCCCCCAGGGGAAAGGTCCCACGGAGACCCAGTACTTC
CASSPQGKGPTETQYF
>-|TRBJ2-1|15|-|TRBV7-8
TGTGCCAGCAGCTTAATTGTAGCCCGACAGAATGAGCAGTTCTTC
CASSLIVARQNEQFF
>-|TRBJ2-7|12|TRBD2|TRBV28
TGTGCCAGCAGTTTAGGGGGGGTCGAGCAGTACTTC
CASSLGGVEQYF
>few|TRBJ1-1|15|TRBD1|TRBV11-3
TGTGCCAGCAGCTTAACGGGACAGGGGGGCACTGAAGCTTTCTTT
CASSLTGQGGTEAFF
>-|TRBJ1-6|12|-|TRBV18
TGTGCCAGCTCACGAGAGGATTCACCCCTCCACTTT
CASSREDSPLHF
>once|TRBJ1-3|17|-|TRBV4-2
TGTGCCAGCAGCCTAACGGGGGGCGCGGGCTCTGGAAACACCATATATTTT
CASSLTGGAGSGNTIYF
>-|TRBJ2-7|12|-|TRBV29-1
TGCAGCGTACAGACCGACTCCTACGAGCAGTACTTC
CSVQTDSYEQYF
>-|TRBJ2-2|14|-|TRBV9
TGTGCCAGCAGCGTTGTCCACTCGGGCGGGGAGCTGTTTTTT
CASSVVHSGGELFF
>-|TRBJ2-1|13|TRBD1|TRBV19
TGTGCCAGTAGGGGACAGACCTACAATGAGCAGTTCTTC
CASRGQTYNEQFF
>-|TRBJ2-5|13|-|TRBV7-2
TGTGCCAGCAGCTTCGGGCCCCAGGGGACCCAGTACTTC
CASSFGPQGTQYF
>-|TRBJ2-7|13|-|TRBV7-6
TGTGCCAGCAGCTTAGGTGAGGAGTACGAGCAGTACTTC
CASSLGEEYEQYF
>-|TRBJ2-3|15|TRBD2|TRBV9
TGTGCCAGCAGCGCAGCGGGAGTGAGGTCAGATACGCAGTATTTT
CASSAAGVRSDTQYF
>few|TRBJ2-7|13|-|TRBV10-3
TGTGCCATCAGTGACCCAGGACAGTACGAGCAGTACTTC
CAISDPGQYEQYF
>-|TRBJ2-2|16|-|TRBV5-1
TGCGCCAGCAGCTTGGCCACTATTACGAACACCGGGGAGCTGTTTTTT
CASSLATITNTGELFF
>few|TRBJ2-3|14|TRBD1|TRBV30
TGTGCCTGGCGCCGGCAGGGGGCAACAGATACGCAGTATTTT
CAWRRQGATDTQYF
>-|TRBJ2-7|16|TRBD1|TRBV15
TGTGCCACCAGCAGAAAATCCGGGACAGCATCCTACGAGCAGTACTTC
CATSRKSGTASYEQYF
>-|TRBJ1-2|14|-|TRBV27
TGTGCCAGCAGTTCCCCGGGAGGGGGCTATGGCTACACCTTC
CASSSPGGGYGYTF
>-|TRBJ2-7|13|TRBD2|TRBV6-5
TGTGCCAGCTACCCTAGCGGGAGCACCGAGCAGTACTTC
CASYPSGSTEQYF
>-|TRBJ2-3|17|-|TRBV25-1
TGTGCCAGCAGGGCCACTTACGGGGGTGCGACGGTAGATACGCAGTATTTT
CASRATYGGATVDTQYF
>-|TRBJ1-1|13|-|TRBV14
TGTGCCAGCAGCCAAGTTTCGAGGACTGAAGCTTTCTTT
CASSQVSRTEAFF
>-|TRBJ2-1|15|-|TRBV7-8
-
CATHFGNTGGNEQFF
>-|TRBJ1-2|10|TRBD1|TRBV20-1
TGCAGACCAGGGGGCGTGGGCTACACCTTC
CRPGGVGYTF
>few|TRBJ2-7|14|TRBD2|TRBV18
TGTGCCAGCTCACCGATAGCGGGAGTAGGAGAGCAGTACTTC
CASSPIAGVGEQYF
>few|TRBJ2-2|14|-|TRBV29-1
TGCAGCGTCTCGGGAGAGCCGAACACCGGGGAGCTGTTTTTT
CSVSGEPNTGELFF
>-|TRBJ2-1|15|-|TRBV5-6
TGTGCCAGCAGCCTAGCCCCTACTCCCGACAATGAGCAGTTCTTC
CASSLAPTPDNEQFF
>few|TRBJ1-1|15|-|TRBV4-3
TGCGCCAGCAGCCTATCGGGGGGAATGAACACTGAAGCTTTCTTT
CASSLSGGMNTEAFF
>-|TRBJ1-1|14|-|TRBV19
TGTGCCAGTAGTAGGGGCCAGGCCAACACTGAAGCTTTCTTT
CASSRGQANTEAFF
>few|TRBJ2-7|12|-|TRBV29-1
TGCAGCGTTGCCCTCCAGGGCTACGAGCAGTACTTC
CSVALQGYEQYF
>-|TRBJ2-3|14|-|TRBV11-2
TGTGCCAGCAGCTTGCTAGCGTTGGCAGATACGCAGTATTTT
CASSLLALADTQYF
>-|TRBJ1-6|17|TRBD1|TRBV7-2
TGTGCCAGCAGCCAACAGGGGACAGGCTCCTATAATTCACCCCTCCACTTT
CASSQQGTGSYNSPLHF
>-|TRBJ2-5|16|TRBD2|TRBV5-1
TGCGCCAGCAGCTCCACGGTTAGCGGGAGTTTGGAGACCCAGTACTTC
CASSSTVSGSLETQYF
>-|TRBJ2-5|13|-|TRBV10-3
TGTGCCATCAGTGAACAGATGGGTGAGACCCAGTACTTC
CAISEQMGETQYF
>-|TRBJ1-1|11|-|TRBV12-5
TGTGCTAGTGGTTTCACGGCTGAAGCTTTCTTT
CASGFTAEAFF
>-|TRBJ2-2|14|-|TRBV2
TGTGCCAGTCTTCTATTGGGAGGCACCGGGGAGCTGTTTTTT
CASLLLGGTGELFF
>-|TRBJ1-1|15|TRBD1|TRBV9
TGTGCCAGCAGCGCTACGGGACAGGGGGCGACTGAAGCTTTCTTT
CASSATGQGATEAFF
>-|TRBJ2-3|13|-|TRBV30
TGTGCCTGCGGGTCCCCAAACACAGATACGCAGTATTTT
CACGSPNTDTQYF
>-|TRBJ2-2|14|TRBD1|TRBV27
TGTGCCAGCAGCCAGGGGGCAGGAATAGGGGAGCTGTTTTTT
CASSQGAGIGELFF
>-|TRBJ1-1|12|-|TRBV18
TGTGCCAGCTCACCACGGCCGGGTGAAGCTTTCTTT
CASSPRPGEAFF
>-|TRBJ2-2|16|-|TRBV6-6
TGTGCCAGCCAGGTTGGGAGGACAACGAACACCGGGGAGCTGTTTTTT
CASQVGRTTNTGELFF
>-|TRBJ2-7|15|TRBD2|TRBV7-2
TGTGCCAGCAGCTTAGCGGTAACTAGCGGGGGTAGGCAGTACTTC
CASSLAVTSGGRQYF